Below, 20 T cell receptor beta chains from the same sample are listed, as sequenced in a study of tumor and adjacent non-tumor tissue in lung cancer. Three rounds of nested PCR, following a modified ARM-PCR protocol, produced the TCRbeta library. MiXCR, run by TCRdb on the multiplex PCR reads, gives a single entry per CDR3 protein. The table records some 120,000 distinct CDR3 sequences, 55% to 75% of them present only once. The template was RNA from unsorted bulk tissue. The sequencing sample was made of lung tumor tissue. The receptors derive from a man aged 30-40 years with non-small cell lung cancer.

This clonotype was seen once. Given a much more abundant clone one base away, this may be a read error. The chain links TRBV20-1 to TRBJ2-7, with no clear D. This CDR3 has 14 residues. Germline V lookup: CDR1 DFQATT, CDR2 SNEGSKA (reference sequence). V lost 4 bases, J lost 0 bases, and 13 bases lay in between. CDR3 in amino acids: CSAIRAPSSYEQYF. The CDR3 nucleotides are TGCAGTGCTATACGGGCACCTAGCTCCTACGAGCAGTACTTC.

On this clonotype itself: A much bigger clone sits one base away, suggesting this may be a read error. J is TRBJ1-1 and V is TRBV6-5; D is unresolved. CDR1 is MNHEY, CDR2 SVGAGI, per germline. V lost 5 bases and J lost 1, with 14 bases in between. The CDR3 has 15 amino acids. The chain's CDR3 is CASSKAGIANTEAFF. The CDR3 bases are TGTGCCAGCAGTAAGGCCGGGATAGCGAACACTGAAGCTTTCTTT.

This clonotype was picked up one time. Being one base from a much bigger clone, this may be a read error. The chain uses TRBV20-1 and TRBJ2-3, with TRBD1 matching over 8 bases. The V gene's germline CDR1 is DFQATT and CDR2 SNEGSKA (reference sequence). The CDR3 is 17 residues long. The CDR3 nucleotides read TGCAGTGATAGAGATGGAGGTCGAGGACAGGGATTAATTACGCAGTATTTT. Translation gives CSDRDGGRGQGLITQYF.

With respect to this clonotype: Given a much more abundant clone one base away, this may be a read error. This chain links TRBV20-1 with TRBJ1-1, with D hard to call. The CDR3 covers 14 residues. The germline V gene has CDR1 DFQATT and CDR2 SNEGSKA (reference sequence). The CDR3 region is CSVRDGEMNTEAFF. Here the CDR3 DNA reads TGCAGTGTTAGAGATGGGGAAATGAACACTGAAGCTTTCTTT.

This clonotype was counted many times. The J gene is TRBJ1-2, the V gene TRBV20-1, with D perhaps TRBD1 (5 bases). V lost 0 bases and J 8 bases, leaving 22 bases between the germline ends. Germline V gene data show CDR1 as DFQATT and CDR2 as SNEGSKA (reference sequence). The CDR3 covers 16 residues. The CDR3: CSARDSSVSQGSGYTF. CDR3 DNA sequence: TGCAGTGCTAGAGATTCCAGCGTATCGCAGGGAAGCGGCTACACCTTC.

Comment on this clonotype: Likely a read error: the CDR3 ends without its conserved phenylalanine or tryptophan. This rearrangement joins TRBV11-2 to TRBJ2-3; 8 bases agree with TRBD2. The CDR3 has 16 residues. Germline V lookup: CDR1 SGHAT, CDR2 FQNNGV. With V trimmed by 5 bases and J by 1 base, 8 bases remained unmatched. CDR3: CASSGGLAAGTDTQYL. CDR3 nucleotides: TGTGCCAGCAGCGGCGGACTAGCTGCCGGCACAGATACGCAGTATTTG.

The J gene is TRBJ2-3, the V gene TRBV11-3, with 7 bases lining up with TRBD2. The CDR3 runs 14 residues. Losses at the gene ends were 10 bases for V and 2 bases for J; bases not matched to a gene: 9. Germline V gene sequence: CDR1 SGHNT, CDR2 YENEEA. CDR3 in DNA: TGTGCCAACAGACCAGCGGGGCTCACAGATACGCAGTATTTT. This codes for CANRPAGLTDTQYF.

To note about this clonotype: This sequence may be a read error, since a much larger clone differs from it by one base. This rearrangement joins TRBV6-1 to TRBJ2-7; 10 positions agree with TRBD2. Germline trimming cut 5 bases from V and 8 bases from J; bases unmatched to any gene: 9. The CDR3 has 14 amino acids. Germline V gene lookup returns CDR1 MNHNS and CDR2 SASEGT. The CDR3 sequence: CASSLAGGIDQQYF. The CDR3 bases are TGTGCCAGCAGTTTAGCGGGAGGAATCGACCAGCAGTACTTC.

The rearrangement joins TRBV19 to TRBJ2-1; 7 positions agree with TRBD2. CDR1 is LNHDA, CDR2 SQIVND, per germline (reference sequence). This CDR3 has 15 amino acids. Unmatched junction bases numbered 7, after V lost 4 bases and J lost 4 bases. CDR3 sequence reads: CASSKASGDYNEQFF. The DNA of the CDR3 is TGTGCCAGTAGTAAAGCTAGCGGAGATTACAATGAGCAGTTCTTC.

As to this clonotype: A single base separates this from a much larger clone, so it may be a read error. V gene TRBV6-2 or TRBV6-3 combines with J gene TRBJ2-3; 8 nucleotides agree with TRBD1. This CDR3 contains 14 residues. The germline CDR1 and CDR2 sequences are MNHEY and SVGEGT. Here the CDR3 reads CVSSYDAGGSTQYF. The CDR3 coding sequence is TGTGTCAGCAGTTACGACGCAGGGGGCTCTACGCAGTATTTT.

This chain uses TRBV25-1 with TRBJ2-1; the D call may be TRBD1 or TRBD2 (5 bases each). Germline loops: CDR1 MGHDK, CDR2 SYGVNS. Trimming cost V 3 bases and J 7 bases, with 7 bases left between them. CDR3 length: 12 amino acids. The CDR3 region has the DNA TGTGCCAGCAGTGAGAGGGGAAATGAGCAGTTCTTC. Its translation is CASSERGNEQFF.

Regarding this clonotype: A read error may explain this, as a much larger clone is one base away. J is TRBJ1-2 and V is TRBV4-1; D remains unclear. This CDR3 is 15 amino acids long. Per germline, CDR1 MGHRA and CDR2 YSYEKL. The CDR3 sequence: CTSSQLAAGYYGYTF. CDR3 nucleotide sequence: TGCACCAGCAGCCAATTGGCCGCAGGTTACTATGGCTACACCTTC.

This clonotype was seen once. With a much larger clone just one base away, this may be a read error. CDR3 bases: TGTGCCATCAGCTCGGGACTAGCGGATACGCAGTATTTT. This gives the protein CAISSGLADTQYF. The rearrangement links TRBV7-3 to TRBJ2-3; 10 bases are a match to TRBD2. The CDR3 has 13 residues. Per the germline V gene, CDR1 is SGHTA and CDR2 is FQGTGA.

Ten or more counts support this clonotype. The genes are TRBV29-1 and TRBJ1-1, with 8 bases aligning to TRBD1. CDR1 is SQVTM, CDR2 ANQGSEA, per germline. The CDR3 contains 14 residues. Trimming cost V 7 bases and J 4 bases; bases outside gene matches: 11. The CDR3 sequence: CSGDQGALGTEAFF. CDR3 coding DNA: TGCAGCGGAGACCAGGGGGCGTTGGGCACTGAAGCTTTCTTT.

This clonotype was detected only a few times. Being one base from a much bigger clone, this may be a read error. CDR3 nucleotides: TGCGCCAGCAGCTTGTTGCTAGTGGGAGCGGGTGAGCAGTTCTTC. Its translation is CASSLLLVGAGEQFF. J is TRBJ2-1 and V is TRBV5-1; D is possibly TRBD2 (6 bases). V lost 1 base and J 9 bases, leaving 17 bases between the germline ends. Germline V CDR1 and CDR2: SGHRS, YFSETQ. The CDR3 loop spans 15 amino acids.

Comment on this clonotype: Being one base from a much bigger clone, this may be a read error. The rearrangement links TRBV4-2 to TRBJ1-4; the D gene is possibly TRBD1 (5 bases). Per the germline V gene, CDR1 is LGHNA and CDR2 is YNFKEQ. The CDR3 contains 15 residues. The CDR3 DNA is TGTCCCAGCAGCCAAGGGGCCGGGGGTGGTGAAAAACTGTTTTTT. Encoded protein: CPSSQGAGGGEKLFF.

On this clonotype: A much bigger clone sits one base away, suggesting this may be a read error. The chain joins TRBV6-1 to TRBJ2-1; possible D gene TRBD2, 7 bases. CDR3 length: 12 amino acids. Per the germline V gene, CDR1 is MNHNS and CDR2 is SASEGT. The CDR3 sequence: CASRWGGREHFF. The CDR3 region has the DNA TGTGCCAGCAGGTGGGGGGGCCGAGAGCACTTCTTC.

About this clonotype itself: Being one base from a much bigger clone, this may be a read error. The chain is built from TRBV29-1 and TRBJ2-7; 10 nucleotides line up with TRBD2. V lost 7 bases, J lost 2 bases, and 5 bases stayed unmatched. Germline V gene data show CDR1 as SQVTM and CDR2 as ANQGSEA. This CDR3 spans 13 amino acids. In DNA, the CDR3 is TGCAGCGCCGGGACTAGCGAGGCCTACGAGCAGTACTTC. Its translation: CSAGTSEAYEQYF.

This clonotype came up once. Relative to the germline gene, one junction end is altered; a read error may explain this. This sequence joins TRBV20-1 and TRBJ2-1; 9 nucleotides align to TRBD2. The germline CDR1 and CDR2 sequences are DFQATT and SNEGSKA (reference sequence). CDR3 length: 14 residues. The chain's CDR3 is CSAFSGSSYIELFF. CDR3 bases: TGCAGTGCTTTTAGCGGGAGTTCCTACATTGAGCTGTTCTTC.

The chain employs TRBV12-3 or TRBV12-4 and TRBJ2-1; 9 bases fit TRBD2. Losses at the gene ends were 3 bases for V and 7 bases for J; bases not matched to a gene: 16. The CDR3 extends over 18 amino acids. Written as DNA, the CDR3 is TGTGCCAGCAGTTTTCGGAGGGAGGGACTAGCTAAAGTGAATGAGCAGTTCTTC. It specifies CASSFRREGLAKVNEQFF.